This is a list of T cell receptor beta chains from one sample in a study of T cell repertoires in cytomegalovirus infection. MiXCR, run by TCRdb on the reads, gives a single entry per CDR3 protein. The data show 75,000 to 100,000 distinct CDR3 sequences, approximately 30% seen once. These receptors have no identified antigens. Sequencing used CD8+ T cells from cultured PBMCs, obtained from culture after CMV antigen stimulation. The receptors shown here come from a human donor in good health (CMV status not recorded). Some clones in this sample may be carry-over from other donors' samples. CDR3s include the opening cysteine and the closing phenylalanine or tryptophan. D genes are given only for firm matches.

d_gene | v_gene | len | CDR3aa
- | TRBV20-1 | 13 | CSARDPGIYEQYF
- | TRBV4-1 | 14 | CASSQERANYGYTF
- | TRBV6-5 | 16 | CASSEGVRGATYEQYF
- | TRBV4-1 | 14 | CASSQGAADNEQFF
- | TRBV12-3/TRBV12-4 | 14 | CASTFGTDDQPQHF
- | TRBV7-9 | 14 | CASSLHQGNTEAFF
- | TRBV12-3/TRBV12-4 | 13 | CASRQKRDQPQHF
- | TRBV6-5 | 16 | CASSYSTQGGGETQYF
TRBD1 | TRBV5-4 | 17 | CASSPSIYRGLGTEAFF
TRBD1 | TRBV12-3/TRBV12-4 | 15 | CASSPGQGLNNEQFF
- | TRBV5-6 | 15 | CASSRAADTNYGYTF
- | TRBV5-1 | 14 | CASSPEHPRNGYTF
TRBD1 | TRBV20-1 | 15 | CSASGPGQHRDTQYF
- | TRBV5-1 | 14 | CASSPGDISYEQYF
- | TRBV6-1 | 15 | CASSESQGGSNEQFF
TRBD2 | TRBV7-8 | 13 | CASSLISGVEQFF
TRBD1 | TRBV5-4 | 16 | CASSLALDRAVLGYTF
TRBD2 | TRBV11-2 | 16 | CASSRRSAGDRETQYF
- | TRBV29-1 | 11 | CSSGDGREQYF
- | TRBV11-2 | 13 | CASSTTPADTQYF
TRBD1 | TRBV7-9 | 15 | CASSLDQGATYEQYF
- | TRBV27 | 14 | CASSPDSGNQPQHF
TRBD2 | TRBV20-1 | 18 | CSARPGLAGGESTDTQYF
TRBD1 | TRBV24-1 | 16 | CATSDLPGQASWEQYF
- | TRBV4-1 | 14 | CASSHVFLGEKLFF
- | TRBV29-1 | 13 | CSVGGRGNTEAFF
- | TRBV6-6 | 15 | CASSYSGPGFYEQYF
- | TRBV25-1 | 14 | CASGQGSGANVLTF
- | TRBV6-1 | 11 | CASSELGKGDF
TRBD1 | TRBV7-9 | 16 | CASSLGAGTGAEKLFF
- | TRBV7-2 | 17 | CASSLAPSVIGYNEQFF
- | TRBV5-1 | 14 | CASSLEQGTTEAFF